This TCR beta chain was sequenced in a study of blood T cell repertoires in COVID-19. Study at large: COVID-19 samples from acute and convalescent phases originated in the United States, Italy and Spain. PBMCs, B-cell-depleted T cells, or T cells provided the cDNA or gDNA that made up the material.

Libraries were prepared by immunoSEQ multiplex PCR; TCRdb keeps only in-frame clonotypes and omits some of them. The data hold 55,000 to 70,000 clones, with roughly 92% observed a single time. This TCR was sampled from a human donor in a cohort sampled during active COVID-19. The sample consisted of peripheral blood.

CDR3 bases: TGTGCCAGCAGCCTCACGAGGAGGCGATATGGTTTAAGGGCCCAGTACTTC. This encodes CASSLTRRRYGLRAQYF. V and J are TRBV14 and TRBJ2-5; tentatively, D is TRBD2 (5 bases). CDR1 SGHDN and CDR2 FVKESK come from the germline V gene. The germline V and J ends were trimmed by 4 bases and 9 bases, with 27 bases remaining between them. The CDR3 covers 17 residues.